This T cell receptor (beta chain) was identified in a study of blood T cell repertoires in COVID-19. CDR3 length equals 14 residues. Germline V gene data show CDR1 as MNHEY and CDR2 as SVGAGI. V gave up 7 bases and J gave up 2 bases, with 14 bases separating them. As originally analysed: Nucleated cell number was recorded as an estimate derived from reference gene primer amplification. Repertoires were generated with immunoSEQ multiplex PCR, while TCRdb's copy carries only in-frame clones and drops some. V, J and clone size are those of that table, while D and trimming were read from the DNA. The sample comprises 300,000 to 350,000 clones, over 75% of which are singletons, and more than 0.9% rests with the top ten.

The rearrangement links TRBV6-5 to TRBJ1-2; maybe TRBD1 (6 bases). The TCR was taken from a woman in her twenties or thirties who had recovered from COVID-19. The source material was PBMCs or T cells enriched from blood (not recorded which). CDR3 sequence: CASIEGGGNYGYTF. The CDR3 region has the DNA TGTGCCAGCATCGAAGGGGGGGGGAACTATGGCTACACCTTC.